Sequencing of this TCR beta chain was carried out in a study of Ad26.COV2.S vaccination and SARS-CoV-2 variants. Study results and limitations: Post-vaccination spike-specific CD8+ and CD4+ T cell responses reportedly had substantial breadth. The placebo group had lower spike-specific TCR breadth than the vaccine recipients did. The TCR breadth and depth analyses may have produced an underestimate of total T cell responses. Whether participants received vaccine or placebo, their non-spike TCR breadth was similar.

This clone showed up just once. Its antigen is undetermined. TCRdb keeps only in-frame clones here, not all; method: immunoSEQ multiplex PCR. The sample records around 370,000 clones, approximately 90% being singletons. With 1 base removed from V and 7 bases from J, the gap between germline ends came to 17 bases. The CDR3 is 15 amino acids. Germline V CDR1 and CDR2: SGHNT, YYREEE (reference sequence). The sequence derives from a human donor who had recovered from COVID-19. The chain employs TRBV5-4 and TRBJ1-1; possibly TRBD1 for D (5 bases). The specimen comprised peripheral blood, sampled after recovery from COVID-19. The CDR3 sequence is CASSLYSAGFNEAFF. The CDR3 DNA sequence: TGTGCCAGCAGCTTGTATTCTGCAGGGTTTAATGAAGCTTTCTTT.